This TCR beta chain was recorded in a study of blood T cell repertoires in COVID-19. Sequencing was performed with immunoSEQ multiplex PCR; in TCRdb, only in-frame clones are kept and a portion is missing. The data show some 170,000 clones, 80% to 85% seen once. The CDR3 covers 16 residues. The germline CDR1 and CDR2 sequences are SGHDN and FVKESK. Trimming took 0 bases from V and 2 from J, leaving 11 bases between them. The TCR sequence derives from a woman between 40 and 50 years old with COVID-19, enrolled during active disease. The sample was peripheral blood. The gene calls are TRBV14 and TRBJ1-5; D gene unclear. The CDR3 nucleotides read TGTGCCAGCAGCCAAGAAGGCGGGTCCGGCAATCAGCCCCAGCATTTT. Residues: CASSQEGGSGNQPQHF. Based on the CDR3 plus reference TRBV14 and TRBJ1-5, the full variable domain is EAGVTQFPSHSVIEKGQTVTLRCDPISGHDNLYWYRRVMGKEIKFLLHFVKESKQDESGMPNNRFLAERTGGTYSTLKVQPAELEDSGVYFCASSQEGGSGNQPQHFGDGTRLSIL.